The present TCR beta chain was sequenced within a study of control samples from healthy donors and cancer patients. The CDR3 has 14 amino acids. V was trimmed by 1 base and J by 3 bases, leaving 8 bases between them. In germline, CDR1 is PRHDT, CDR2 FYEKMQ (reference sequence). Using immunoSEQ multiplex PCR, the repertoire was profiled, and TCRdb retains in-frame clones only, with some absent. The sample carries about 140,000 clones, around nine tenths recorded once. The chain links TRBV13 to TRBJ2-3; a possible D gene is TRBD2 (5 bases). The receptor comes from a man younger than 45 in good health. The sequenced material came from blood. This chain's CDR3 is CASSLVAGTDTQYF. The DNA of the CDR3 is TGTGCCAGCAGCTTAGTGGCGGGTACAGATACGCAGTATTTT.